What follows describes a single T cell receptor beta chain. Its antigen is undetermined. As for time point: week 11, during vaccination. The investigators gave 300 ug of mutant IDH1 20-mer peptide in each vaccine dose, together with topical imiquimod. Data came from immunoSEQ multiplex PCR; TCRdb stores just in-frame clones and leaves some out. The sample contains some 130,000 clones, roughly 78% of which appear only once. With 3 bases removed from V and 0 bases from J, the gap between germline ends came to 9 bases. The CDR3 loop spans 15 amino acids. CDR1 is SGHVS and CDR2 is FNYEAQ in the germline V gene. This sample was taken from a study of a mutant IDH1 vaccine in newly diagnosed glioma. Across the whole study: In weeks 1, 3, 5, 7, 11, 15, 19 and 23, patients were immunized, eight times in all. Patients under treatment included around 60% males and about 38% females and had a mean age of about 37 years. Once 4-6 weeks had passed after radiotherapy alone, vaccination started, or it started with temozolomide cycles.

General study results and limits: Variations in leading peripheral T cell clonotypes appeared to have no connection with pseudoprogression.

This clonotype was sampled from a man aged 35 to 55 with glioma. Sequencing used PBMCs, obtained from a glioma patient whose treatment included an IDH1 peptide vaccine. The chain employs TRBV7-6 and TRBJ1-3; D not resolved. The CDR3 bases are TGTGCCAGCAGCTTTGACCTATCCTCTGGAAACACCATATATTTT. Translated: CASSFDLSSGNTIYF.